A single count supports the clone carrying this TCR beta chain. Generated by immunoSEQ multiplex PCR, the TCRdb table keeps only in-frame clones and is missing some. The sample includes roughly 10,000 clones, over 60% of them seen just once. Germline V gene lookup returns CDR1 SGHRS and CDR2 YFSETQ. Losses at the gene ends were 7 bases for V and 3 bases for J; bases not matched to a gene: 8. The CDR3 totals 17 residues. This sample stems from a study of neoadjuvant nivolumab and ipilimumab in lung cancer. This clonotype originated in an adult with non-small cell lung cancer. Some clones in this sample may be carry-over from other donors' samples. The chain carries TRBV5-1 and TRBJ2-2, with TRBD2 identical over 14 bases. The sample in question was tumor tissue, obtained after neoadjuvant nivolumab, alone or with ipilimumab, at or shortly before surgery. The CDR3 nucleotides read TGCGCCAGCTCCGAAGGACTAGCGGGGGGATACACCGGGGAGCTGTTTTTT. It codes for CASSEGLAGGYTGELFF.